This T cell receptor (beta chain) is from a study of blood T cell repertoires in COVID-19. Study context: The origin of the acute and convalescent COVID-19 samples was the United States, Italy and Spain. The cDNA or gDNA used as material had been derived from T cells, B-cell-depleted T cells, or PBMCs.

Per germline, CDR1 SGDLS and CDR2 YYNGEE. The ends were cut back, 0 bases at V and 3 bases at J, with 10 bases in the middle. The CDR3 has 14 residues. Per the original data handling: The authors estimated nucleated cell counts from reference gene primer amplification. The assay was immunoSEQ multiplex PCR, and TCRdb's table has in-frame clones only and misses some. From that table come the V and J calls and clone size; the DNA was used to work out D and trimming. The sample holds about 140,000 clones, more than 60% seen once. Sequenced material: peripheral blood. The clonotype originates from an older woman with acute or convalescent COVID-19. This chain connects TRBV9 to TRBJ2-7; possibly TRBD1 for D (6 bases). The CDR3 here is CASSVGGGIYEQYF. The CDR3 DNA sequence: TGTGCCAGCAGCGTAGGAGGGGGTATCTACGAGCAGTACTTC.